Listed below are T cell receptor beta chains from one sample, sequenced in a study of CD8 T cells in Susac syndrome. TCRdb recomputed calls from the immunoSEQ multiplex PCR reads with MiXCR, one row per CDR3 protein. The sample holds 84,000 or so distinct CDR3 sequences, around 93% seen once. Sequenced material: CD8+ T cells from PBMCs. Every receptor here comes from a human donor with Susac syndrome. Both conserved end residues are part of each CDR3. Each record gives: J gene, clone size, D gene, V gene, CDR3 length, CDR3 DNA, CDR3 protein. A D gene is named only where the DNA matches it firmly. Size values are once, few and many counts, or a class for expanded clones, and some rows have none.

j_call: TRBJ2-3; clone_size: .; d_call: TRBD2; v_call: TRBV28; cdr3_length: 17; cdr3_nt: TGTGCCAGCAGTACCCTCCCGCGGGAGGACCCCACAGATACGCAGTATTTT; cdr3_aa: CASSTLPREDPTDTQYF
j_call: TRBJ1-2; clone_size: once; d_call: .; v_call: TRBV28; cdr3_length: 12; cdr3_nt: TGTGCCAGCAGTTTAATGGGAGAGGGCTACACCTTC; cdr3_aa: CASSLMGEGYTF
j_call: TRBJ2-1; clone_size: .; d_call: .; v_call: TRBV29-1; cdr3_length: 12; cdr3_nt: TGCAGCGCCCAGGGACGTGGAAATGAGCAGTTCTTC; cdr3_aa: CSAQGRGNEQFF
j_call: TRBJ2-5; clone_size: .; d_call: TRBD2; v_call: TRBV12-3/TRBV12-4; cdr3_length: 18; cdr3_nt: TGTGCCAGCAGTTTAGCGCTTAGCGGGAGGGTCTCCCAAGAGACCCAGTACTTC; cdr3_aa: CASSLALSGRVSQETQYF
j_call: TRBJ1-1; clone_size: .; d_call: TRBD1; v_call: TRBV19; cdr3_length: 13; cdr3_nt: TGTGCCAGTAGTATCTGGACAGGAGAAGAAGCTTTCTTT; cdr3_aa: CASSIWTGEEAFF
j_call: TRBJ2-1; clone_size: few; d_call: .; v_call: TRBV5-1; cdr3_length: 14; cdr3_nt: TGCGCCAGCAGCTTGGATGGCCCGAACAATGAGCAGTTCTTC; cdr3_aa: CASSLDGPNNEQFF
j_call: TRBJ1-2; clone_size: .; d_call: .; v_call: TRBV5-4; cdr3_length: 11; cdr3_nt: TGTGCCAGCAGCCGCGGTTCGGGCTACACCTTC; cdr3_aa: CASSRGSGYTF
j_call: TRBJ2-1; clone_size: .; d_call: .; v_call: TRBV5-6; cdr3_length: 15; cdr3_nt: TGTGCCAGCAGACCGTCACTGACTGTGCTAACTGGGCAGTTCTTC; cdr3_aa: CASRPSLTVLTGQFF
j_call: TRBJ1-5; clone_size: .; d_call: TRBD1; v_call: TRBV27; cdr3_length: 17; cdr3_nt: TGTGCCAGCAGTTCAAACCGGGACAGGGATAGCAATCAGCCCCAGCATTTT; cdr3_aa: CASSSNRDRDSNQPQHF
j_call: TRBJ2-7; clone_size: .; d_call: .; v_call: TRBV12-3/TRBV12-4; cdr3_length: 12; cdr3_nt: TGTGCCAGCAGTTTCGGGATAGCAATGAAGTACTTC; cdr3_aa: CASSFGIAMKYF
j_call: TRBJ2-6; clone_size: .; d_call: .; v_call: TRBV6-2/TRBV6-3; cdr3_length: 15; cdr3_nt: TGTGCCAGCAGTTACTCAGGGTATGGGGCCAACGTCCTGACTTTC; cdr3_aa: CASSYSGYGANVLTF
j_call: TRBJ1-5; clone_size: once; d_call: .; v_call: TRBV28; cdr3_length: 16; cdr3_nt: TGTGCCAGCAGTTTATTAGACAGATCTGGGGATCAGCCCCAGCATTTT; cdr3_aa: CASSLLDRSGDQPQHF
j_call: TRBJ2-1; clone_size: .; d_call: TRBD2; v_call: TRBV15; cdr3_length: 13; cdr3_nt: TGTGCCACCAGCCCCCCGCTAGCGGATGAGCAGTTCTTC; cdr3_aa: CATSPPLADEQFF
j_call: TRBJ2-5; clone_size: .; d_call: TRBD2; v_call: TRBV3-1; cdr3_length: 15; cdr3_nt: TGTGCCAGCAGCCAAGGAAGCGGGAGGTGGGAGACCCAGTACTTC; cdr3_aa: CASSQGSGRWETQYF
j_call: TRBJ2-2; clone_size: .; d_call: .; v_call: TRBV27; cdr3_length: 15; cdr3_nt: TGTGCCAGCAGTCCCCGGACAACGAACACCGGGGAGCTGTTTTTT; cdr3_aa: CASSPRTTNTGELFF